The 26 T cell receptor beta chains below come from one sample, sequenced in a study of blood T cell repertoires in COVID-19. TCRdb's copy holds only in-frame clones and misses some; the assay was immunoSEQ multiplex PCR. The sample lists 120,000 or so clones; about 77% were seen once. The sample taken for sequencing was peripheral blood. The receptors were gathered from a human donor in a cohort sampled during active COVID-19.

The chain combines TRBV30 with TRBJ1-4; TRBD1 agrees at 11 bases. Germline assignment: CDR1 GTSNPN and CDR2 SVGIG (reference sequence). J lost 5 bases, V lost 3 bases, and 14 bases had no gene match. The CDR3 has 18 residues. In DNA, the CDR3 is TGTGCCTGGAGCCCCGGGACAGGGGGAGAGGGGGTCAATGAAAAACTGTTTTTT. Translated, it gives CAWSPGTGGEGVNEKLFF.

CDR3 in DNA: TGCGCCAGCAGCCAAGCTACAGGGAGTACCTACGAGCAGTACTTC. Encoded protein: CASSQATGSTYEQYF. The chain joins TRBV4-1 to TRBJ2-7; D might be TRBD1 (6 bases). CDR3 length equals 15 residues. Germline values: CDR1 MGHRA, CDR2 YSYEKL. V shed 1 base and J shed 2 bases, with 12 bases lying between them.

CDR3 DNA: TGTGCCAGCAGCTTTCGGGATGCTGGAAGGCATCAGCCCCAGCATTTT. Amino acids: CASSFRDAGRHQPQHF. This chain uses TRBV5-6 with TRBJ1-5; D gene uncertain. Trimming cost V 2 bases and J 5 bases, with 17 bases left between them. This CDR3 has 16 amino acids. Germline V gene lookup returns CDR1 SGHDT and CDR2 YYEEEE.

The chain joins TRBV5-1 to TRBJ2-2; TRBD1 aligns across 11 bases. The germline gives CDR1 SGHRS, CDR2 YFSETQ. Germline trimming cut 0 bases from V and 5 bases from J; bases unmatched to any gene: 9. CDR3 length equals 18 residues. The chain's CDR3 is CASSLALLGQGVTGELFF. The CDR3 region has the DNA TGCGCCAGCAGCTTGGCCCTTTTGGGACAGGGGGTTACCGGGGAGCTGTTTTTT.

The chain couples TRBV11-2 to TRBJ1-6; a weak D match, TRBD1 (5 bases). V was clipped by 0 bases and J by 10 bases, with 13 bases between them. This CDR3 has 15 amino acids. Per the germline V gene, CDR1 is SGHAT and CDR2 is FQNNGV. The CDR3 protein is CASSLDGGKTSPLHF. The CDR3 DNA reads TGTGCCAGCAGCTTAGACGGGGGGAAGACGTCACCCCTCCACTTT.

V gene TRBV4-1 combines with J gene TRBJ1-2; perhaps TRBD1 as D (6 bases). Trimming shortened V by 0 bases and J by 8 bases, and 13 bases separated the two germline ends. CDR1 and CDR2 from the germline V gene are MGHRA and YSYEKL. The CDR3 sequence is 14 residues long. CDR3 sequence (DNA): TGCGCCAGCAGCCAAGAAGCCAGGGGTGGAGGCTACACCTTC. Translated, it gives CASSQEARGGGYTF.

This chain uses TRBV28 with TRBJ2-7, with 9 nucleotides matching TRBD1. The junction had 6 bases not matched to a gene; V was cut back by 6 bases and J by 0 bases. Germline CDR1 MDHEN, CDR2 SYDVKM. The CDR3 is 15 amino acids. The chain's CDR3 is CASRAGTGSSYEQYF. The CDR3 bases are TGTGCCAGCAGGGCCGGGACAGGGAGCTCCTACGAGCAGTACTTC.

The rearrangement joins TRBV2 to TRBJ2-2, with D possibly matching TRBD2 (6 bases). Germline V gives CDR1 SNHLY, CDR2 FYNNEI. V lost 7 bases to trimming and J lost 7 bases, with 19 bases between them. The CDR3 length is 15 residues. CDR3 region: CASMGGWSQVGELFF. The CDR3 DNA is TGTGCCAGCATGGGGGGTTGGAGCCAAGTCGGGGAGCTGTTTTTT.

V gene TRBV7-6 combines with J gene TRBJ2-2; D may be TRBD1 (5 bases). Trimming shortened V by 1 base and J by 1 base, and 13 bases separated the two germline ends. Germline loops: CDR1 SGHVS, CDR2 FNYEAQ. The CDR3 runs to 17 residues. CDR3: CASSLVWAGLNTGELFF. The CDR3 DNA is TGTGCCAGCAGCTTAGTTTGGGCAGGGCTGAACACCGGGGAGCTGTTTTTT.

The chain carries TRBV4-2 and TRBJ2-3; 14 bases fit TRBD2. The length of the CDR3 is 19 residues. The ends lost 0 bases at V and 5 bases at J; junction bases unmatched: 10. The germline CDR1 and CDR2 sequences are LGHNA and YNFKEQ. In DNA form, the CDR3 reads TGTGCCAGCAGCCAAGATATGACTAGCGGGGGGGTGCGTGGAGATACGCAGTATTTT. Its translation is CASSQDMTSGGVRGDTQYF.

The CDR3 DNA reads as TGTGCCAGCAGCCCTGGCGGTGGACAGGGAGGGCCCCAGCATTTT. Translating gives CASSPGGGQGGPQHF. V is TRBV5-4 and J is TRBJ1-5, with TRBD1 matching 8 bases. Germline V CDR1 and CDR2: SGHNT, YYREEE (reference sequence). The CDR3 has 15 amino acids. With 4 bases clipped from V and 9 bases from J, the junction kept 12 bases outside the gene matches. The entire variable domain, with the rest obtained from reference TRBV5-4 and TRBJ1-5, is as follows: ETGVTQSPTHLIKTRGQQVTLRCSSQSGHNTVSWYQQALGQGPQFIFQYYREEENGRGNFPPRFSGLQFPNYSSELNVNALELDDSALYLCASSPGGGQGGPQHFGDGTRLSIL.

This clone was seen just once. CDR3 in amino acids: CACSQGMSSGNTIYF. DNA of the CDR3: TGTGCCTGCTCACAGGGTATGTCGTCTGGAAACACCATATATTTT. The chain is built from TRBV30 and TRBJ1-3, with a tentative D call TRBD1 (6 bases). With 6 bases removed from V and 1 base from J, the gap between germline ends came to 16 bases. Germline V lookup: CDR1 GTSNPN, CDR2 SVGIG (reference sequence). This CDR3 spans 15 amino acids. The whole variable domain, filled in from reference TRBV30 and TRBJ1-3, reads SQTIHQWPATLVQPVGSPLSLECTVEGTSNPNLYWYRQAAGRGLQLLFYSVGIGQISSEVPQNLSASRPQDRQFILSSKKLLLSDSGFYLCACSQGMSSGNTIYFGEGSWLTVV.

CDR3 in DNA: TGTGCCAGCAGCTCAGCCGGACAGGGATTGGGAAACACCATATATTTT. It codes for CASSSAGQGLGNTIYF. The J gene is TRBJ1-3, the V gene TRBV9; 8 positions agree with TRBD1. Germline CDR1 SGDLS, CDR2 YYNGEE. Germline trimming cut 4 bases from V and 4 bases from J; bases unmatched to any gene: 10. This CDR3 has 16 residues.

The chain carries TRBV2 and TRBJ2-7; a weak D match, TRBD1 (5 bases). V was shortened by 7 bases and J by 5 bases, with 9 bases between the two germline ends. This CDR3 region has 11 residues. CDR1 and CDR2 (germline): SNHLY, FYNNEI. The CDR3 bases are TGTGCCAGCATGATAGGGGACGAGCAGTACTTC. Residues: CASMIGDEQYF.

The V call is TRBV13, the J call TRBJ2-7; TRBD1 agrees at 10 bases. The CDR3 sequence is 14 residues long. V lost 5 bases to trimming and J lost 4 bases; unmatched junction nucleotides: 5. From germline, CDR1 is PRHDT and CDR2 FYEKMQ (reference sequence). CDR3 sequence: CASSARTGGYEQYF. The CDR3 DNA reads TGTGCCAGCAGCGCCCGGACAGGGGGATACGAGCAGTACTTC.

The chain combines TRBV28 with TRBJ2-7; 8 nucleotides match TRBD2. Looked up from germline, CDR1 is MDHEN and CDR2 is SYDVKM. This CDR3 is 16 amino acids long. The V and J ends lost 6 bases and 0 bases, in that order; junction bases with no gene match: 10. The CDR3 here is CASRMGTGTSSYEQYF. DNA of the CDR3: TGTGCCAGCAGGATGGGCACAGGGACTAGCTCCTACGAGCAGTACTTC.

The chain has TRBV2 and TRBJ2-3; 9 positions match TRBD1. Germline CDR1 and CDR2: SNHLY and FYNNEI. This CDR3 has 13 residues. With 3 bases clipped from V and 6 bases from J, the junction kept 1 base outside the gene matches. The CDR3 sequence: CASSDDRGDTQYF. In DNA form, the CDR3 reads TGTGCCAGCAGTGATGACAGGGGGGATACGCAGTATTTT.

The chain employs TRBV15 and TRBJ1-5, with TRBD1 matching over 8 bases. Germline CDR1 is LNHNV and CDR2 is YYDKDF (reference sequence). The junction had 4 bases not matched to a gene; V was cut back by 3 bases and J by 6 bases. The CDR3 contains 14 residues. The CDR3 region has the DNA TGTGCCACCAGCAGCCTGACAGGGGTTCAGCCCCAGCATTTT. Translating gives CATSSLTGVQPQHF.

The rearrangement uses TRBV6-5 and TRBJ1-1; D is uncertain. The length of the CDR3 is 14 residues. V gave up 5 bases and J gave up 4 bases, with 14 bases separating them. The germline gives CDR1 MNHEY, CDR2 SVGAGI. The CDR3 DNA reads TGTGCCAGCAGTCGGGGTGGGAGAGGCACTGAAGCTTTCTTT. Translating gives CASSRGGRGTEAFF.

This chain links TRBV19 with TRBJ2-2; D not certain. Germline V CDR1 and CDR2: LNHDA, SQIVND (reference sequence). V gave up 3 bases and J gave up 5 bases, with 7 bases separating them. This CDR3 spans 13 amino acids. The CDR3 loop reads CASSMALTGELFF. DNA for the CDR3: TGTGCCAGTAGTATGGCCTTGACCGGGGAGCTGTTTTTT.

The J gene is TRBJ2-1, the V gene TRBV12-2; TRBD1 was called by the table and not checked on the DNA. TRBV12-2 has pseudogene status. The CDR3 totals 14 residues. CDR3 coding DNA: TGTGCAAGTCGCTTACGGGGACAGTACAATGAGCAGTTCTTC. Amino acid sequence: CASRLRGQYNEQFF.

The gene calls are TRBV5-1 and TRBJ1-1, with unresolved D. Trimming took 6 bases from V and 6 from J, leaving 15 bases between them. CDR1 is SGHRS and CDR2 is YFSETQ in the germline V gene. The CDR3 runs 13 residues. The CDR3 DNA is TGCGCCAGCAACCGGGATGTGAGCGCTGAAGCTTTCTTT. Amino acids: CASNRDVSAEAFF.

This clone occurred once. This chain connects TRBV7-9 to TRBJ1-6; D is unresolved. The CDR3 runs 14 residues. Trimming cost V 3 bases and J 3 bases, with 6 bases left between them. Germline CDR1 reads SEHNR; CDR2 reads FQNEAQ (reference sequence). The CDR3 nucleotides read TGTGCCAGCAGCTTCGCGGGCTATAATTCACCCCTCCACTTT. It is translated as CASSFAGYNSPLHF.

This clone was seen only a few times. Written as DNA, the CDR3 is TGTGCCAGCAGTTACCCGGGGGGCCAGAGTCAGCCCCAGCATTTT. It yields the protein CASSYPGGQSQPQHF. The chain links TRBV6-2 or TRBV6-3 to TRBJ1-5; tentatively, D is TRBD1 (6 bases). The V gene's germline CDR1 is MNHEY and CDR2 SVGEGT. CDR3 length equals 15 residues. The V gene lost 2 bases and the J gene lost 6 bases, with 14 bases spanning the gap.

There are a few counts of this clone. The V gene is TRBV13, the J gene TRBJ2-1, with D hard to call. Per germline, CDR1 PRHDT and CDR2 FYEKMQ (reference sequence). V was clipped by 4 bases and J by 7 bases, with 5 bases between them. This CDR3 contains 11 residues. As DNA, the CDR3 is TGTGCCAGCAGCTCCGGGAATGAGCAGTTCTTC. This gives the protein CASSSGNEQFF.

The chain has TRBV30 and TRBJ2-7; 7 nucleotides align to TRBD1. With 0 bases clipped from V and 3 bases from J, the junction kept 8 bases outside the gene matches. Germline V CDR1 and CDR2: GTSNPN, SVGIG (reference sequence). The CDR3 length is 15 residues. CDR3: CAWSVGKGASYEQYF. The DNA for the CDR3 is TGTGCCTGGAGTGTGGGAAAGGGGGCTAGCTACGAGCAGTACTTC. The variable domain in full, completed from reference TRBV30 and TRBJ2-7, reads SQTIHQWPATLVQPVGSPLSLECTVEGTSNPNLYWYRQAAGRGLQLLFYSVGIGQISSEVPQNLSASRPQDRQFILSSKKLLLSDSGFYLCAWSVGKGASYEQYFGPGTRLTVT.